This TCR beta chain was obtained from a study of naive and memory T cell subsets. On this clonotype itself: Its target is unknown.

Amplification of ligated cDNA took four PCR rounds with SP2 and nested alpha and beta constant primers. For blood and skin samples, reverse transcription used TCR alpha and beta constant primers. TCRdb called the 5' RACE reads again in MiXCR, with one record for every CDR3 protein. The sample shows about 56,000 distinct CDR3 sequences, under 10% of them seen only once. General study findings and limits: This RNA-based method may be sensitive to activation-related transcript changes.

A UMI-containing oligonucleotide was joined by 3' ligation to the TCR cDNA template. Unsorted total RNA, about 1 to 1000 ng, was DNase treated before reverse transcription. Germline values: CDR1 LGHDT, CDR2 YNNKEL (reference sequence). This CDR3 comprises 14 residues. Trimming shortened V by 4 bases and J by 0 bases, and 10 bases separated the two germline ends. This clonotype was obtained from a female donor in good health. This sequence joins TRBV3-1 and TRBJ2-7; D is undetermined. The CDR3 loop is CASSPLTTSYEQYF. In DNA form, the CDR3 reads TGTGCCAGCAGCCCGTTGACAACCTCCTACGAGCAGTACTTC.